Listed here is a single TCR beta chain. These data originate in a study of blood T cell repertoires in COVID-19. Sequenced by immunoSEQ multiplex PCR; TCRdb stores in-frame clones only, minus some. The sample lists about 270,000 clones; roughly 88% were seen once. Followed over time, Seattle patients had been enrolled while infection was active. The germline CDR1 and CDR2 sequences are SGHDN and FVKESK. There are 16 residues in the CDR3. V lost 0 bases, J lost 1 base, and 5 bases stayed unmatched. This receptor was obtained from a woman aged 80 or over with COVID-19, enrolled during active disease. The material sequenced was peripheral blood. The J gene is TRBJ1-1, the V gene TRBV14, with 7 bases aligning to TRBD1. CDR3: CASSQDLGTANTEAFF. The CDR3 DNA reads as TGTGCCAGCAGCCAAGATCTAGGGACAGCGAACACTGAAGCTTTCTTT. Using reference TRBV14 and TRBJ1-1 for the parts outside the CDR3, the full variable domain is EAGVTQFPSHSVIEKGQTVTLRCDPISGHDNLYWYRRVMGKEIKFLLHFVKESKQDESGMPNNRFLAERTGGTYSTLKVQPAELEDSGVYFCASSQDLGTANTEAFFGQGTRLTVV.